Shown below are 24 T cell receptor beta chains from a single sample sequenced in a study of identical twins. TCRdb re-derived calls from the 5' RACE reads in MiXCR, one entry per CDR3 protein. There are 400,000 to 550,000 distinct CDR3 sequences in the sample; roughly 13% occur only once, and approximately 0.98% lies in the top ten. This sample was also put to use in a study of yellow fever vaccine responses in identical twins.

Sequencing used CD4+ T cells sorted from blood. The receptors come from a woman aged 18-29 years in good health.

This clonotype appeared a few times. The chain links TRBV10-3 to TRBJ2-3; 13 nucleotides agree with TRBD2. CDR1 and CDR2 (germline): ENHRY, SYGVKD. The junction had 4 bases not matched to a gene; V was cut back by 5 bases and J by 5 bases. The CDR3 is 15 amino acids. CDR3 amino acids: CAISTSGGAGDTQYF. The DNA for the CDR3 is TGTGCCATCAGTACTAGCGGGGGGGCCGGAGATACGCAGTATTTT.

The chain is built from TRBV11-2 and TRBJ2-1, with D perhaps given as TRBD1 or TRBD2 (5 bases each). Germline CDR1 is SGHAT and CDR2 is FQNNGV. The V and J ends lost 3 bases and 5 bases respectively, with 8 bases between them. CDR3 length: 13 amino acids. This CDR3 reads CASSFLGHNEQFF. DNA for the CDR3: TGTGCCAGCAGCTTCCTGGGACACAATGAGCAGTTCTTC.

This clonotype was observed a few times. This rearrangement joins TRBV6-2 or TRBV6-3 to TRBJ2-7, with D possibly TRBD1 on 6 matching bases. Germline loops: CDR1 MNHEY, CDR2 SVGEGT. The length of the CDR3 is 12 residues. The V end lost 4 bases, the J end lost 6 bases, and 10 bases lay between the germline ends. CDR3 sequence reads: CASSLGHVEQYF. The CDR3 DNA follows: TGTGCCAGCAGTTTGGGACACGTCGAGCAGTACTTC.

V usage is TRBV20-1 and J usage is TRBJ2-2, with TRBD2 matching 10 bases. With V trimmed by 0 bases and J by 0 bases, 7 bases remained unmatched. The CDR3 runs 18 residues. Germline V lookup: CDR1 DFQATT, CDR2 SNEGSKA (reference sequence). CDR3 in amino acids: CSARDRLAGGTNTGELFF. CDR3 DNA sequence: TGCAGTGCTAGAGATCGCTTAGCGGGGGGTACGAACACCGGGGAGCTGTTTTTT.

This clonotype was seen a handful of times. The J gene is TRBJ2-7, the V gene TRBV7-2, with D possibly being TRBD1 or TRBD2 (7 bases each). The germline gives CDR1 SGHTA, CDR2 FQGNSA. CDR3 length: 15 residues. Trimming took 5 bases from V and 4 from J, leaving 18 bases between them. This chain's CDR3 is CASSPPTGEGYEQYF. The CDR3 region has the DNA TGTGCCAGCAGCCCCCCTACAGGGGAGGGGTACGAGCAGTACTTC.

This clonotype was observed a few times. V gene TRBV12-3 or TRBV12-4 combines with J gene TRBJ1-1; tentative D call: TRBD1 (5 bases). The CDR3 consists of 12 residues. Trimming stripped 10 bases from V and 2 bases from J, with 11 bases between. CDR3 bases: TGTGCCAACGGACAAGATAACACTGAAGCTTTCTTT. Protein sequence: CANGQDNTEAFF.

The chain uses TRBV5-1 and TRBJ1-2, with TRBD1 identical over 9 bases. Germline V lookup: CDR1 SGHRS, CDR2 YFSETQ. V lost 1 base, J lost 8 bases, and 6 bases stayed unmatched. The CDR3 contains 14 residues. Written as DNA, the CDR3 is TGCGCCAGCAGCTTGCAGGGACAGGGTCCCGGCTACACCTTC. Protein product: CASSLQGQGPGYTF.

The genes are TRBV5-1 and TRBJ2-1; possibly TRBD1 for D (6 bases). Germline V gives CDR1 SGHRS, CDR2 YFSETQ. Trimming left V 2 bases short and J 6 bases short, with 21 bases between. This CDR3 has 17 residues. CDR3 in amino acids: CASSLRAAGVFPNEQFF. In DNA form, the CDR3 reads TGCGCCAGCAGCTTAAGGGCGGCAGGGGTTTTTCCCAATGAGCAGTTCTTC.

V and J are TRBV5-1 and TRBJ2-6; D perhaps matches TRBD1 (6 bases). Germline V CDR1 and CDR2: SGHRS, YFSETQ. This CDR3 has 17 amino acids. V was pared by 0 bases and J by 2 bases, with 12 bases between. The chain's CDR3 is CASSLGAGAPGANVLTF. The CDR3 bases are TGCGCCAGCAGCTTGGGGGCAGGGGCGCCTGGGGCCAACGTCCTGACTTTC. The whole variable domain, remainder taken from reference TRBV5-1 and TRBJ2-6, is KAGVTQTPRYLIKTRGQQVTLSCSPISGHRSVSWYQQTPGQGLQFLFEYFSETQRNKGNFPGRFSGRQFSNSRSEMNVSTLELGDSALYLCASSLGAGAPGANVLTFGAGSRLTVL.

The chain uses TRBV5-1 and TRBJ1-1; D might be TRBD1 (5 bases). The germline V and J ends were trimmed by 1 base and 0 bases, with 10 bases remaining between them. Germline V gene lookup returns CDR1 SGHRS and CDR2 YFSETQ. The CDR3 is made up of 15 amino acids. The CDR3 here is CASSLRGTMNTEAFF. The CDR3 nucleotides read TGCGCCAGCAGCTTGCGTGGGACCATGAACACTGAAGCTTTCTTT.

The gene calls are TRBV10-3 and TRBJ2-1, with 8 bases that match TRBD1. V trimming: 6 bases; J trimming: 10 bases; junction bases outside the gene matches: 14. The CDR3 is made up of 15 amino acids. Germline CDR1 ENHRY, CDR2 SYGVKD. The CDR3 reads CAIRRVDGQGSEQFF. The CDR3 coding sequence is TGTGCCATCAGGCGGGTCGACGGACAGGGCTCAGAGCAGTTCTTC.

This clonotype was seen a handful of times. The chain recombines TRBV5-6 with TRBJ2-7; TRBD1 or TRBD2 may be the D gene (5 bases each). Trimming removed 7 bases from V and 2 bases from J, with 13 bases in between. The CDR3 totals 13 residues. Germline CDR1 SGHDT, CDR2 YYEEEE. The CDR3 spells CASFRDGAYEQYF. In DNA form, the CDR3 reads TGTGCCAGCTTCCGGGACGGTGCCTACGAGCAGTACTTC.

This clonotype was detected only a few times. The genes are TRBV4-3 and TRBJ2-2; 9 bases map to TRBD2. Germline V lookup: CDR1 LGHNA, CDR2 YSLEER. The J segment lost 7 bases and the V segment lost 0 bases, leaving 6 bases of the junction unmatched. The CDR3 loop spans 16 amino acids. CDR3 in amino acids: CASSQDAGGAIGELFF. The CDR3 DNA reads TGCGCCAGCAGCCAAGACGCGGGAGGGGCAATCGGGGAGCTGTTTTTT.

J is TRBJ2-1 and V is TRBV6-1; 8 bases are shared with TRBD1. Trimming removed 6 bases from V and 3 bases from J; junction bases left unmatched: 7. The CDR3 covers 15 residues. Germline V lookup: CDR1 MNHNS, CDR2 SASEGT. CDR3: CASSLIDRGYNEQFF. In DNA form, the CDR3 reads TGTGCCAGCAGCCTCATCGACAGGGGCTACAATGAGCAGTTCTTC.

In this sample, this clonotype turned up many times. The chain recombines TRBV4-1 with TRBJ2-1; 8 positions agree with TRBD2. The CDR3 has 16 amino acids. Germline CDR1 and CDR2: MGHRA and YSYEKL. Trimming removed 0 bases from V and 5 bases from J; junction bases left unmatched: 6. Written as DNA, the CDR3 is TGCGCCAGCAGCCAAGATCGACCAGCGGGGGACAATGAGCAGTTCTTC. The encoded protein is CASSQDRPAGDNEQFF.

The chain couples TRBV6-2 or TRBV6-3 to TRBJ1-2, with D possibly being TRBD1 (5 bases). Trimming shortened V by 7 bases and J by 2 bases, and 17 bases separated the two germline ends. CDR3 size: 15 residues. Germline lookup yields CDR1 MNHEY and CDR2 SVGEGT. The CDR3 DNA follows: TGTGCCAGCACCTCCCCGGGACCCTCCAACTATGGCTACACCTTC. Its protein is CASTSPGPSNYGYTF.

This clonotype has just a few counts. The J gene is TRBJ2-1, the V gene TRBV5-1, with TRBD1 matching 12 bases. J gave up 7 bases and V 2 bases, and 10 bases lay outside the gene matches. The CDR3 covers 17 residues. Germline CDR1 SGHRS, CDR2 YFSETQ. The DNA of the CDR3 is TGCGCCAGCAGCTTCCGAACCGGGACAGGGGGCTTGAATGAGCAGTTCTTC. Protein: CASSFRTGTGGLNEQFF.

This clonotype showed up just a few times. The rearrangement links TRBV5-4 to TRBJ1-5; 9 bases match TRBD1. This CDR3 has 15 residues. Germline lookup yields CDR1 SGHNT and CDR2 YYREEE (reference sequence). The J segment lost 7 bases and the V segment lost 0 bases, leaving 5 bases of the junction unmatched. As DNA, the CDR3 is TGTGCCAGCAGCTTGGGTGGGACAGGGTCCCAGCCCCAGCATTTT. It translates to CASSLGGTGSQPQHF.

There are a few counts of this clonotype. The CDR3, as DNA: TGTGCCAGCAGCTTAGAGGAGTTCGGTGAGCAGTTCTTC. This codes for CASSLEEFGEQFF. The chain employs TRBV7-8 and TRBJ2-1, with unresolved D. The germline gives CDR1 SGHVS, CDR2 FQNEAQ. V lost 1 base to trimming and J lost 9 bases, with 10 bases between them. The CDR3 has 13 residues. Together with reference TRBV7-8 and TRBJ2-1, the CDR3 gives the full variable domain: GAGVSQSPRYKVAKRGQDVALRCDPISGHVSLFWYQQALGQGPEFLTYFQNEAQLDKSGLPSDRFFAERPEGSVSTLKIQRTQQEDSAVYLCASSLEEFGEQFFGPGTRLTVL.

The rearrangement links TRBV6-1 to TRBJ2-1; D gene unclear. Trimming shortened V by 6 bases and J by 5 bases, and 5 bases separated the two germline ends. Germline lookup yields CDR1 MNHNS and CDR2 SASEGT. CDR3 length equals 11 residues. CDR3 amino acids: CASRPDNEQFF. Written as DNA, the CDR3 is TGTGCCAGCAGGCCAGACAATGAGCAGTTCTTC.

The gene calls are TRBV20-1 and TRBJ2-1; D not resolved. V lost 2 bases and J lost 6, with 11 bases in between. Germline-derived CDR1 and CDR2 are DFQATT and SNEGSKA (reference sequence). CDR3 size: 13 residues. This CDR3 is CSARLDAFNEQFF. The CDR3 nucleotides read TGCAGTGCTAGACTGGACGCTTTCAATGAGCAGTTCTTC.

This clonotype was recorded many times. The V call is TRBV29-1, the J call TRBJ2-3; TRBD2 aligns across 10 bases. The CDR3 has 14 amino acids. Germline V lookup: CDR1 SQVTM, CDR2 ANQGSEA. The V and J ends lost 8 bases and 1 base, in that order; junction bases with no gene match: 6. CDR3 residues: CSSSGRTGTDTQYF. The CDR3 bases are TGCAGCTCTAGCGGGAGAACGGGCACAGATACGCAGTATTTT.

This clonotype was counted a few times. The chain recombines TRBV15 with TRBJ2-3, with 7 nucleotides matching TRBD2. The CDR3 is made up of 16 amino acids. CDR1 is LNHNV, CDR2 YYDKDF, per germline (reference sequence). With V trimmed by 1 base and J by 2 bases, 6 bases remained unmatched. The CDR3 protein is CATSRGGAGHTDTQYF. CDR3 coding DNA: TGTGCCACCAGCAGAGGGGGAGCGGGGCACACAGATACGCAGTATTTT.

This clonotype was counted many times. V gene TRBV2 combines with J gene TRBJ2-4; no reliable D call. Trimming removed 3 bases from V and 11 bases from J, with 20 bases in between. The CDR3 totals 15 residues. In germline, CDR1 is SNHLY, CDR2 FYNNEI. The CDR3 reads CASSDPVIKSAFQYF. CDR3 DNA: TGTGCCAGCAGTGATCCTGTCATCAAATCCGCGTTTCAGTACTTC.